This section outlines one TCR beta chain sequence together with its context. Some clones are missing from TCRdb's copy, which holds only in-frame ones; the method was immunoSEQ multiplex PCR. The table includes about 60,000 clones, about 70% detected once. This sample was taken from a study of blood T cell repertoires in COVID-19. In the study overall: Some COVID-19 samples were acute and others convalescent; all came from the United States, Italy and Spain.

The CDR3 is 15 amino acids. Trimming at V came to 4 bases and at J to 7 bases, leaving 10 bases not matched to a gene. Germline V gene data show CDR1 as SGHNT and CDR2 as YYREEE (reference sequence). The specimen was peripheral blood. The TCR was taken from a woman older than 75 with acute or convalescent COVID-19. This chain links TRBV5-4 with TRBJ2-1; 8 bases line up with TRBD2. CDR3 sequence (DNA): TGTGCCAGCAGCATCCCGCGACTAGCGCAAAATGAGCAGTTCTTC. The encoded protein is CASSIPRLAQNEQFF.